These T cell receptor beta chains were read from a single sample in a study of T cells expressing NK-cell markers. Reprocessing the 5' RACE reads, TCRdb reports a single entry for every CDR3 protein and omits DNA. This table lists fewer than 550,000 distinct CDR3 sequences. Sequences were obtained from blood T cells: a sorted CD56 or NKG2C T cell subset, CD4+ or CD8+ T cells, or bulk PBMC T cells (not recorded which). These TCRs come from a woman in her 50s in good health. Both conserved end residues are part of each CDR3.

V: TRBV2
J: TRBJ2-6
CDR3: CASRSLGAGANVLTF

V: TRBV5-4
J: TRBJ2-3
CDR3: CASSWPGGTDTQYF

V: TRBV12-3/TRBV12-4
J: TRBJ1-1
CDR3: CASSFSGYLTEAFF

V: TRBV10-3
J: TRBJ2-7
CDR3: CAITATDPSYEQYF

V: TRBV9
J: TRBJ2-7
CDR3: CASSVDPAGGLIYEQYF

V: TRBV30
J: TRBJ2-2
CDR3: CAWKGTTTGELFF

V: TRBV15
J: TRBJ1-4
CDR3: CATSREGGATNEKLFF

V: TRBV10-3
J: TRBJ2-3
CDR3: CAISSRDFTTDTQYF

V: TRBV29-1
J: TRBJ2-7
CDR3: CSVDDPSSSSYEQYF

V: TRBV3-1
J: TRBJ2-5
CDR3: CASSPSGTETQYF

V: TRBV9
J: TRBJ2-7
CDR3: CASSDNPTGGYEQYF

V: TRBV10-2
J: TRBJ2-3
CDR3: CASSERLGDTQYF

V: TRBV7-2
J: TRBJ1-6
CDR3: CASSSRGISSYNSPLHF

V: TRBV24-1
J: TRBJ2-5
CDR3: CATSDPGTSGSMGGRETQYF

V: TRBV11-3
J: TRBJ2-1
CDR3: CASTYWGGLTLTAHNEQFF

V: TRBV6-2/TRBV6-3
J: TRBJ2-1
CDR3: CASSKDGNEQFF

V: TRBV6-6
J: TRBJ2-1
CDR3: CASNNKAANEQFF

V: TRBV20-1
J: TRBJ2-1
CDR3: CSARYGTSGNNEQFF

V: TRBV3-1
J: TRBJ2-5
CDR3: CASSSLGLAGGPGLETQYF

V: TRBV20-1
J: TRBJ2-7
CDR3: CSARDTFGTSGTTYEQYF

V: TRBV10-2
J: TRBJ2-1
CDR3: CASSDYLAGDRNEQFF

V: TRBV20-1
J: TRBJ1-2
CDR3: CSAMSETATSGYTF

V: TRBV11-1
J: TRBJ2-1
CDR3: CASSVVRDGEQFF

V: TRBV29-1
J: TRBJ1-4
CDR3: CSAGRENEKLFF

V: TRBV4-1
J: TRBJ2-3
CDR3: CASSQVLVIDTQYF

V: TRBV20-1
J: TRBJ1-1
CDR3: CSARAAGIFTEAFF

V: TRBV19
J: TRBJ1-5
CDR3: CASKDATENQPQHF

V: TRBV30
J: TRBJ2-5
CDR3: CAWSVRHILETQYF

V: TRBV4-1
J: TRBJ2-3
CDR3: CASSQSGRTTDTQYF

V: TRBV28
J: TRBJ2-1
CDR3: CASSPIGTGLHNEQFF

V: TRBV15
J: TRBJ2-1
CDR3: CATSRAGLDYNEQFF

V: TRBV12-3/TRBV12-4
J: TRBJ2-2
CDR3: CASKDRSALNTGELFF

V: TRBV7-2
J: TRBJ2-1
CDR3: CASSSPLAGAYYEQFF

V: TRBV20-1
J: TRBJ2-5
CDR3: CSAPPAGGPGTQYF

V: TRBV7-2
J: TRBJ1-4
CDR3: CASTQGWAEKLFF

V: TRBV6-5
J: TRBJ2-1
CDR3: CASNLAGRYNEQFF

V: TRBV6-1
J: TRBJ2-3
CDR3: CASRLQREGTDTQYF

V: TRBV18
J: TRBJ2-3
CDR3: CASQGTDTQYF

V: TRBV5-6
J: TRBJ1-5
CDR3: CASSLRTVGFQPQHF

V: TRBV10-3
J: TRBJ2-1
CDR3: CAISDGLNNEQFF

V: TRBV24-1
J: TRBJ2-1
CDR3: CATSPPVGSYNEQFF

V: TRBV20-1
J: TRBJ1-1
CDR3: CSAHDGNTEAFF

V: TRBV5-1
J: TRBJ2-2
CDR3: CASSLAVGGVGELFF

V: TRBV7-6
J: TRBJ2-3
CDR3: CASSSTGTRSNTQYF

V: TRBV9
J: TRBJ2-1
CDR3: CASSVVASGSSYNEQFF

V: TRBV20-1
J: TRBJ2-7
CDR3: CSARDLGAGGPREQYF

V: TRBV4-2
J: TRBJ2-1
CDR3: CASSQYQYDNEQFF

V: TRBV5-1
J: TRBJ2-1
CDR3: CASSLDGTNQFF

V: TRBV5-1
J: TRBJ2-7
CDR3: CASSFSGAEQYF